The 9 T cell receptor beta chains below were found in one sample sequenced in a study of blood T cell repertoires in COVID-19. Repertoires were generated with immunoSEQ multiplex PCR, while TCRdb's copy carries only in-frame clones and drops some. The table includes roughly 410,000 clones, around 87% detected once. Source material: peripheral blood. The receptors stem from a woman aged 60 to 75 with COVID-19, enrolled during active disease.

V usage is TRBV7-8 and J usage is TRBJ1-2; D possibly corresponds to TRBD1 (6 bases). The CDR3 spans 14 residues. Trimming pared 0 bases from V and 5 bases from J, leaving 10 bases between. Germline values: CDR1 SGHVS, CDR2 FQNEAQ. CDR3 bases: TGTGCCAGCAGCTTAGCGGGACATTTTTATGGCTACACCTTC. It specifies CASSLAGHFYGYTF.

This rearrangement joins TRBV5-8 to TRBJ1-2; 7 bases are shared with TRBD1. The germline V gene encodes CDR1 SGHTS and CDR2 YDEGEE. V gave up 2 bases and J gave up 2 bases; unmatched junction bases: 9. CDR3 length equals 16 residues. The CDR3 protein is CASSFFNRGLNYGYTF. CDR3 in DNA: TGTGCCAGCAGCTTCTTCAACAGGGGTCTCAACTATGGCTACACCTTC. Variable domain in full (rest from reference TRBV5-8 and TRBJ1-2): EAGVTQSPTHLIKTRGQQATLRCSPISGHTSVYWYQQALGLGLQFLLWYDEGEERNRGNFPPRFSGRQFPNYSSELNVNALELEDSALYLCASSFFNRGLNYGYTFGSGTRLTVV.

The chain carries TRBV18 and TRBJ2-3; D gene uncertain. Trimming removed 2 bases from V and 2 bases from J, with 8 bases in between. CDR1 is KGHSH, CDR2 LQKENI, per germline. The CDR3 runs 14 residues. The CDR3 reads CASSPTITTDTQYF. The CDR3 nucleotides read TGTGCCAGCTCACCAACTATTACCACAGATACGCAGTATTTT. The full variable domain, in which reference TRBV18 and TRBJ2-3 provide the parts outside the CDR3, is NAGVMQNPRHLVRRRGQEARLRCSPMKGHSHVYWYRQLPEEGLKFMVYLQKENIIDESGMPKERFSAEFPKEGPSILRIQQVVRGDSAAYFCASSPTITTDTQYFGPGTRLTVL.

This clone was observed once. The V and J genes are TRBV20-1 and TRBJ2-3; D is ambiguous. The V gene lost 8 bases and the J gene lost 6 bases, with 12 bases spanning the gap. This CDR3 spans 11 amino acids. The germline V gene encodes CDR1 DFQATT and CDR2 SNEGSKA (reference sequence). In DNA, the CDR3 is TGCAGTTCCACCCCCACTGATACGCAGTATTTT. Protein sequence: CSSTPTDTQYF.

The CDR3 spells CASSQSVNTEAFF. CDR3 sequence (DNA): TGTGCCAGCAGCCAATCTGTGAACACTGAAGCTTTCTTT. The V and J genes are TRBV14 and TRBJ1-1, with D unresolved. The CDR3 spans 13 residues. Germline-derived CDR1 and CDR2 are SGHDN and FVKESK. V was shortened by 2 bases and J by 0 bases, with 4 bases between the two germline ends.

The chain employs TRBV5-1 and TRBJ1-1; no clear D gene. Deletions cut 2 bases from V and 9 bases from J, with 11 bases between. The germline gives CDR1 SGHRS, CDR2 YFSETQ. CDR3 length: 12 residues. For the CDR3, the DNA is TGCGCCAGCAGCTTTCCGACACGACAAGCTTTCTTT. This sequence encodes CASSFPTRQAFF. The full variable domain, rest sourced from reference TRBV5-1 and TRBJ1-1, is KAGVTQTPRYLIKTRGQQVTLSCSPISGHRSVSWYQQTPGQGLQFLFEYFSETQRNKGNFPGRFSGRQFSNSRSEMNVSTLELGDSALYLCASSFPTRQAFFGQGTRLTVV.

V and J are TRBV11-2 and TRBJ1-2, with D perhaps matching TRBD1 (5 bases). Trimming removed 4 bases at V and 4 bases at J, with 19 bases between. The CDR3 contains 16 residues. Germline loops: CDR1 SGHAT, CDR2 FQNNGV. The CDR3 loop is CASSSRPGQGPYGYTF. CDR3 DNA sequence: TGTGCCAGCAGCTCCCGTCCAGGACAAGGCCCCTATGGCTACACCTTC.

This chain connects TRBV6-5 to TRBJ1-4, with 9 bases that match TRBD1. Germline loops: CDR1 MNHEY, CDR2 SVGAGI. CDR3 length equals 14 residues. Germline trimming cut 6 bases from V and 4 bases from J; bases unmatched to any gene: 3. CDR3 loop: CASRRQGGNEKLFF. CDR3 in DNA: TGTGCCAGCAGGAGACAGGGGGGTAATGAAAAACTGTTTTTT.

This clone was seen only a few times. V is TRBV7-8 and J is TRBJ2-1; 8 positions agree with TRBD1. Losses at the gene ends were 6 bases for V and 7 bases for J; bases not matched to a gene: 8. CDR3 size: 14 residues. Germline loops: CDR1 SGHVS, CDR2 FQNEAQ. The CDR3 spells CASSIDRGGNEQFF. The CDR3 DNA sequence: TGTGCCAGCAGTATCGACAGGGGTGGGAATGAGCAGTTCTTC. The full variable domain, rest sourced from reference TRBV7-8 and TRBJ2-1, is GAGVSQSPRYKVAKRGQDVALRCDPISGHVSLFWYQQALGQGPEFLTYFQNEAQLDKSGLPSDRFFAERPEGSVSTLKIQRTQQEDSAVYLCASSIDRGGNEQFFGPGTRLTVL.